These 16 T cell receptor beta chains were sequenced from one sample in a study of blood T cells in healthy people across ages. PCR was performed a second time for 7 to 11 cycles using a sample-barcoded 5' primer and a J-beta primer mix. Via MiXCR, TCRdb re-called the 5' RACE reads, giving one row per CDR3 protein. The sample includes 750,000 to 850,000 distinct CDR3 sequences, 25% of them seen just once. These data were likewise used in another study, on T cells of mothers and their children.

The sample consisted of blood. The receptors were gathered from a boy between 5 and 17 years old in good health.

The chain couples TRBV4-3 to TRBJ1-4, with TRBD1 identical over 8 bases. The CDR3 covers 16 residues. Germline trimming cut 3 bases from V and 2 bases from J; bases unmatched to any gene: 5. The germline CDR1 and CDR2 sequences are LGHNA and YSLEER. The CDR3 DNA reads as TGCGCCAGCAGCCAGGGGCGACAGGGGACTAATGAAAAACTGTTTTTT. The encoded protein is CASSQGRQGTNEKLFF.

The sample holds a few counts of this clonotype. The chain carries TRBV7-2 and TRBJ2-1, with D possibly matching TRBD1 (6 bases). The V gene's germline CDR1 is SGHTA and CDR2 FQGNSA. V lost 5 bases and J 12 bases, leaving 11 bases between the germline ends. This CDR3 has 11 residues. CDR3 bases: TGTGCCAGCAGCCACAGGGATGGGCAGTTCTTC. Amino acid sequence: CASSHRDGQFF.

The chain joins TRBV5-1 to TRBJ2-6, with TRBD1 matching 9 bases. This CDR3 is built from 18 residues. Germline lookup yields CDR1 SGHRS and CDR2 YFSETQ. Germline trimming cut 6 bases from V and 2 bases from J; bases unmatched to any gene: 12. CDR3 in amino acids: CASTNPGTGRAGANVLTF. CDR3 in DNA: TGCGCCAGCACCAATCCGGGGACAGGGAGGGCTGGGGCCAACGTCCTGACTTTC. The whole variable domain, filled in from reference TRBV5-1 and TRBJ2-6, reads KAGVTQTPRYLIKTRGQQVTLSCSPISGHRSVSWYQQTPGQGLQFLFEYFSETQRNKGNFPGRFSGRQFSNSRSEMNVSTLELGDSALYLCASTNPGTGRAGANVLTFGAGSRLTVL.

This clonotype has a handful of counts. J is TRBJ2-5 and V is TRBV11-2; a weak D match, TRBD1 (5 bases). Germline V CDR1 and CDR2: SGHAT, FQNNGV. The CDR3 runs to 14 residues. Trimming cost V 10 bases and J 2 bases, with 17 bases left between them. CDR3 nucleotides: TGTGCCACAGGACACGGACCCTCTCAAGAGACCCAGTACTTC. Translated: CATGHGPSQETQYF.

The chain has TRBV6-5 and TRBJ1-4; TRBD1 agrees at 8 bases. The CDR3 totals 15 residues. Looked up from germline, CDR1 is MNHEY and CDR2 is SVGAGI. The trim removed 2 bases at V and 3 bases at J, leaving 2 bases unmatched. The chain's CDR3 is CASSYGTGANEKLFF. The CDR3 DNA reads as TGTGCCAGCAGTTACGGGACAGGCGCTAATGAAAAACTGTTTTTT.

This clonotype appeared a few times. The chain couples TRBV10-3 to TRBJ2-7; unclear D gene. There are 11 residues in the CDR3. The germline V gene encodes CDR1 ENHRY and CDR2 SYGVKD. The ends were cut back, 8 bases at V and 3 bases at J, with 8 bases in the middle. The CDR3 loop reads CAISSDYEQYF. CDR3 sequence (DNA): TGTGCCATCTCGTCCGACTACGAGCAGTACTTC.

This clonotype was picked up a small number of times. The chain combines TRBV6-2 or TRBV6-3 with TRBJ2-1, with D unresolved. Germline V gives CDR1 MNHEY, CDR2 SVGEGT. The V end was cut by 0 bases, the J end by 8 bases, with 11 bases between. The CDR3 has 14 residues. CDR3 nucleotides: TGTGCCAGCAGTTACTCGATGTCCCCGGATGAGCAGTTCTTC. Protein sequence: CASSYSMSPDEQFF.

This chain joins TRBV28 and TRBJ2-5; D might be TRBD1 or TRBD2, each matching 7 bases. The J call may be incorrect, as the DNA end agrees better with TRBJ2-7. Germline CDR1 is MDHEN and CDR2 is SYDVKM. The CDR3 is made up of 15 amino acids. The DNA for the CDR3 is TGTGCCAGCAGCCCCCCCCGACAGGGAGGGGGCGAGCAGTACTTC. Its protein is CASSPPRQGGGEQYF.

This chain uses TRBV5-1 with TRBJ2-5, with 11 bases that match TRBD2. CDR1 and CDR2 from the germline V gene are SGHRS and YFSETQ. The CDR3 consists of 15 residues. J was trimmed by 2 bases and V by 5 bases; bases with no gene match: 5. The CDR3 protein is CASSSTSGEQETQYF. The CDR3 coding sequence is TGCGCCAGCAGTTCGACTAGCGGGGAACAAGAGACCCAGTACTTC.

This clonotype has more than one count but fewer than ten. V and J are TRBV5-5 and TRBJ1-6, with TRBD1 as a possible D gene (5 bases). V gave up 4 bases and J gave up 14 bases, with 16 bases separating them. The CDR3 extends over 13 amino acids. Germline CDR1 and CDR2: SGHKS and YYEKEE (reference sequence). CDR3 protein: CASSRESSGALHF. The CDR3 DNA reads as TGTGCCAGCAGCCGAGAATCTTCGGGGGCCCTCCACTTT.

The chain uses TRBV29-1 and TRBJ2-5; either TRBD1 or TRBD2 may fit D (5 bases each). This CDR3 spans 15 amino acids. The V end lost 2 bases, the J end lost 4 bases, and 17 bases lay between the germline ends. Germline lookup yields CDR1 SQVTM and CDR2 ANQGSEA. CDR3 sequence: CSVEPGTGAVETQYF. CDR3 in DNA: TGCAGCGTTGAACCCGGGACGGGCGCTGTAGAGACCCAGTACTTC. The variable domain in full, with the rest retrieved from reference TRBV29-1 and TRBJ2-5, is SAVISQKPSRDICQRGTSLTIQCQVDSQVTMMFWYRQQPGQSLTLIATANQGSEATYESGFVIDKFPISRPNLTFSTLTVSNMSPEDSSIYLCSVEPGTGAVETQYFGPGTRLLVL.

V gene TRBV15 combines with J gene TRBJ2-1; 10 nucleotides agree with TRBD2. CDR1 is LNHNV and CDR2 is YYDKDF in the germline V gene (reference sequence). The CDR3 is made up of 17 amino acids. V lost 1 base, J lost 4 bases, and 7 bases stayed unmatched. CDR3 DNA: TGTGCCACCAGCAGAGGCAGCGGGGGGGTTTATTACAATGAGCAGTTCTTC. Translation: CATSRGSGGVYYNEQFF.

Comments on this clonotype: Likely a read error: the CDR3 ends without its conserved phenylalanine or tryptophan. The limits of the CDR3 on the DNA are not certain, so only TCRdb's listed CDR3 is given. The chain is built from TRBV7-9 and TRBJ1-2. CDR1 SEHNR and CDR2 FQNEAQ come from the germline V gene (reference sequence). 15 amino acids form the CDR3, both terminal residues included. This CDR3 reads CASSSYDTAPYGCTS.

This clonotype was seen a handful of times. The gene calls are TRBV7-3 and TRBJ2-5; TRBD2 agrees at 7 bases. The DNA matches TRBJ2-7 better at its end, which makes the J call doubtful. The germline CDR1 and CDR2 sequences are SGHTA and FQGTGA. The CDR3 has 15 residues. For the CDR3, the DNA is TGTGCCAGCAGCTTAAACGCGGGAGCGGCGTCCGAGCAGTACTTC. Translated, it gives CASSLNAGAASEQYF.

A word on this clonotype: At one of its ends the junction is not consistent with the germline gene, which may arise from a read error. V and J are TRBV5-1 and TRBJ1-2, with 7 bases fitting TRBD1. The germline V gene encodes CDR1 SGHRS and CDR2 YFSETQ. The CDR3 sequence is 13 residues long. The CDR3 region is CASCLEQGSGYTF. CDR3 sequence (DNA): TGCGCCAGCTGCTTGGAACAGGGGTCTGGCTACACCTTC.

This clonotype appeared a few times. V and J are TRBV7-2 and TRBJ2-4, with 15 positions matching TRBD2. The CDR3 is made up of 15 amino acids. Germline lookup yields CDR1 SGHTA and CDR2 FQGNSA. The V segment lost 4 bases and the J segment 11 bases; nucleotides outside the gene matches: 6. CDR3 residues: CASSSGTSGRMFQYF. The CDR3 DNA follows: TGTGCCAGCAGCTCCGGGACTAGCGGGAGGATGTTTCAGTACTTC.